One and the same sample provided the 23 T cell receptor beta chains below, sequenced in a study of cytomegalovirus exposure and HLA in healthy donors. The study ran its PCR with 60 Vbeta and 13 Jbeta primers. TCRdb's copy holds only in-frame clones and misses some; the assay was immunoSEQ multiplex PCR. The table records around 120,000 clones, about 78% of them present only once. Specimen: PBMCs. The receptors originated from a human donor in good health.

The rearrangement links TRBV19 to TRBJ2-1; 8 bases are a match to TRBD1. Looked up from germline, CDR1 is LNHDA and CDR2 is SQIVND (reference sequence). With V trimmed by 3 bases and J by 4 bases, 2 bases remained unmatched. CDR3 length: 14 residues. CDR3 DNA sequence: TGTGCCAGTAGTATCGGGACAGGATACAATGAGCAGTTCTTC. Protein sequence: CASSIGTGYNEQFF. Full variable domain (remainder filled in from reference TRBV19 and TRBJ2-1): DGGITQSPKYLFRKEGQNVTLSCEQNLNHDAMYWYRQDPGQGLRLIYYSQIVNDFQKGDIAEGYSVSREKKESFPLTVTSAQKNPTAFYLCASSIGTGYNEQFFGPGTRLTVL.

Of note for this clone: One junction end disagrees with the germline gene, perhaps due to a read error. V usage is TRBV7-9 and J usage is TRBJ1-1; TRBD1 aligns across 8 bases. Germline CDR1 SEHNR, CDR2 FQNEAQ (reference sequence). This CDR3 is built from 12 residues. For the CDR3, the DNA is TGTTCCAGCAGCTTTACAGGGGGTGAAGCTTTCTTT. Amino acid sequence: CSSSFTGGEAFF.

The chain combines TRBV25-1 with TRBJ1-2; TRBD1 might be the D (6 bases). The V end lost 3 bases, the J end lost 6 bases, and 14 bases lay between the germline ends. The CDR3 runs 14 residues. Per the germline V gene, CDR1 is MGHDK and CDR2 is SYGVNS. CDR3 sequence reads: CASSDGGLSHGYTF. CDR3 coding DNA: TGTGCCAGCAGTGATGGGGGCTTAAGCCATGGCTACACCTTC.

The J gene is TRBJ2-5, the V gene TRBV25-1; a possible D gene is TRBD2 (5 bases). This CDR3 has 14 residues. V lost 4 bases and J 5 bases, leaving 14 bases between the germline ends. The V gene's germline CDR1 is MGHDK and CDR2 SYGVNS. CDR3: CASSARRGYETQYF. In DNA, the CDR3 is TGTGCCAGCAGTGCCCGACGGGGTTACGAGACCCAGTACTTC.

The chain combines TRBV19 with TRBJ1-2, with 10 bases lining up with TRBD1. The germline V gene encodes CDR1 LNHDA and CDR2 SQIVND (reference sequence). CDR3 length: 16 residues. V dropped 7 bases and J dropped 4; count of bases not matched to a gene: 12. Here the CDR3 reads CASTYRDRGQSYGYTF. The DNA of the CDR3 is TGTGCCAGTACCTACCGGGACAGGGGCCAAAGCTATGGCTACACCTTC.

This clone was recorded a few times. The gene calls are TRBV7-2 and TRBJ1-1, with TRBD1 matching 8 bases. Looked up from germline, CDR1 is SGHTA and CDR2 is FQGNSA. CDR3 size: 15 residues. J lost 5 bases, V lost 3 bases, and 8 bases had no gene match. The CDR3 nucleotides are TGTGCCAGCAGCTTCAGGGGGCTGGGGGGTACTGAAGCTTTCTTT. Amino acids: CASSFRGLGGTEAFF.

The chain has TRBV19 and TRBJ1-2, with a weak D call TRBD1 (5 bases). Trimming stripped 6 bases from V and 8 bases from J, with 16 bases between. Germline V gives CDR1 LNHDA, CDR2 SQIVND (reference sequence). The CDR3 spans 13 residues. This chain's CDR3 is CASSPARVYGYTF. The CDR3 bases are TGTGCCAGTAGCCCGGCCAGGGTATACGGCTACACCTTC.

The table lists this clone with a few counts. The chain links TRBV7-2 to TRBJ2-6; D not certain. CDR1 SGHTA and CDR2 FQGNSA come from the germline V gene. This CDR3 has 16 amino acids. The V gene lost 1 base and the J gene lost 4 bases, with 11 bases spanning the gap. As DNA, the CDR3 is TGTGCCAGCAGCTTAGTGGCCCCCCTGGGGGCCAACGTCCTGACTTTC. This encodes CASSLVAPLGANVLTF. The entire variable domain, with the rest obtained from reference TRBV7-2 and TRBJ2-6, is as follows: GAGVSQSPSNKVTEKGKDVELRCDPISGHTALYWYRQSLGQGLEFLIYFQGNSAPDKSGLPSDRFSAERTGGSVSTLTIQRTQQEDSAVYLCASSLVAPLGANVLTFGAGSRLTVL.

The gene calls are TRBV15 and TRBJ1-5; perhaps TRBD1 as D (6 bases). Germline V gene lookup returns CDR1 LNHNV and CDR2 YYDKDF (reference sequence). The CDR3 runs to 14 residues. Trimming took off 1 base at V and 4 bases at J, with 8 bases between the two ends. The DNA of the CDR3 is TGTGCCACCAGCAGAGGGACAGTGAATCAGCCCCAGCATTTT. It yields the protein CATSRGTVNQPQHF.

This clone occurred a few times. The rearrangement uses TRBV4-2 and TRBJ1-1; 9 nucleotides match TRBD1. The V and J ends lost 0 bases and 5 bases, in that order; junction bases with no gene match: 7. The CDR3 contains 16 residues. The germline gives CDR1 LGHNA, CDR2 YNFKEQ. This CDR3 is CASSQDHTGGRTEAFF. As DNA, the CDR3 is TGTGCCAGCAGCCAAGATCATACAGGGGGCAGGACTGAAGCTTTCTTT.

The J gene is TRBJ1-2, the V gene TRBV27, with 8 bases identical to TRBD1. CDR3 length: 14 residues. Germline-derived CDR1 and CDR2 are MNHEY and SMNVEV (reference sequence). Trimming at V came to 5 bases and at J to 4 bases, leaving 6 bases not matched to a gene. CDR3 residues: CASSQRDRSYGYTF. DNA for the CDR3: TGTGCCAGCAGTCAACGGGACAGGAGCTATGGCTACACCTTC.

This clone was observed once. This chain uses TRBV5-1 with TRBJ1-1; maybe TRBD1 (5 bases). The germline V gene encodes CDR1 SGHRS and CDR2 YFSETQ. This CDR3 is built from 15 residues. V lost 0 bases and J 5 bases, leaving 14 bases between the germline ends. Here the CDR3 DNA reads TGCGCCAGCAGCTTGGATCCGGGGAGGGGTACTGAAGCTTTCTTT. Protein product: CASSLDPGRGTEAFF. The whole variable domain, filled in from reference TRBV5-1 and TRBJ1-1, reads KAGVTQTPRYLIKTRGQQVTLSCSPISGHRSVSWYQQTPGQGLQFLFEYFSETQRNKGNFPGRFSGRQFSNSRSEMNVSTLELGDSALYLCASSLDPGRGTEAFFGQGTRLTVV.

The chain links TRBV10-1 to TRBJ1-4; a weak D match, TRBD1 (6 bases). The V gene's germline CDR1 is WNHNN and CDR2 SYGVQD (reference sequence). The CDR3 length is 15 residues. Trimming took 5 bases from V and 5 from J, leaving 15 bases between them. CDR3 loop: CASSPNRVSNEKLFF. CDR3 in DNA: TGCGCCAGCAGTCCAAACAGGGTGTCCAATGAAAAACTGTTTTTT.

This clone was seen a few times. This chain joins TRBV18 and TRBJ2-7; 8 positions agree with TRBD2. V trimming: 3 bases; J trimming: 3 bases; junction bases outside the gene matches: 16. CDR1 KGHSH and CDR2 LQKENI come from the germline V gene. The CDR3 consists of 18 residues. This CDR3 reads CASSPQGGIAGTNYEQYF. CDR3 in DNA: TGTGCCAGCTCACCTCAAGGCGGAATAGCGGGGACAAACTACGAGCAGTACTTC.

This chain links TRBV30 with TRBJ2-5; 7 bases line up with TRBD2. The CDR3 has 16 residues. V lost 3 bases to trimming and J lost 2 bases; unmatched junction nucleotides: 12. Germline CDR1 reads GTSNPN; CDR2 reads SVGIG (reference sequence). The CDR3 DNA reads TGTGCCTGGAGGGGACCGCTGCGGGGGTTGCAAGAGACCCAGTACTTC. It yields the protein CAWRGPLRGLQETQYF.

The CDR3 region is CASRLGQGTDTQYF. The CDR3 bases are TGTGCTAGTAGGTTGGGACAGGGGACAGATACGCAGTATTTT. This chain links TRBV12-5 with TRBJ2-3, with 10 bases matching TRBD1. CDR1 is LGHNT and CDR2 is FRNRAP in the germline V gene. The CDR3 spans 14 residues. V dropped 8 bases and J dropped 3; count of bases not matched to a gene: 5.

This clone was picked up a small number of times. CDR3 residues: CASTPSAFGYTF. The CDR3 nucleotides are TGTGCCAGCACCCCTTCGGCCTTCGGGTACACCTTC. The chain combines TRBV6-6 with TRBJ1-2, with D hard to call. The V end lost 7 bases, the J end lost 11 bases, and 17 bases lay between the germline ends. This CDR3 is built from 12 residues. The germline gives CDR1 MNHNY, CDR2 SVGAGI (reference sequence).

The gene calls are TRBV5-4 and TRBJ1-1, with D maybe TRBD1 (6 bases). The germline V gene encodes CDR1 SGHNT and CDR2 YYREEE (reference sequence). CDR3 length: 13 residues. The V end lost 3 bases, the J end lost 5 bases, and 11 bases lay between the germline ends. The DNA for the CDR3 is TGTGCCAGCAGCTCACAGGGAAATACTGAAGCTTTCTTT. It specifies CASSSQGNTEAFF.

CDR3 sequence reads: CASSVPTGSGNTIYF. The CDR3 DNA sequence: TGTGCCAGCAGCGTGCCAACTGGCTCTGGAAACACCATATATTTT. This rearrangement joins TRBV7-9 to TRBJ1-3; unclear D gene. Deletions cut 5 bases from V and 0 bases from J, with 11 bases between. The CDR3 has 15 residues. Germline V gene data show CDR1 as SEHNR and CDR2 as FQNEAQ (reference sequence). The whole variable domain, filled in from reference TRBV7-9 and TRBJ1-3, reads DTGVSQNPRHKITKRGQNVTFRCDPISEHNRLYWYRQTLGQGPEFLTYFQNEAQLEKSRLLSDRFSAERPKGSFSTLEIQRTEQGDSAMYLCASSVPTGSGNTIYFGEGSWLTVV.

The chain employs TRBV30 and TRBJ2-4, with 10 bases identical to TRBD2. Germline V CDR1 and CDR2: GTSNPN, SVGIG (reference sequence). The length of the CDR3 is 13 residues. After removal of 4 bases from V and 8 bases from J, the junction contained 5 bases not matched to a gene. CDR3 region: CAWIRAGGYIQYF. The CDR3 bases are TGTGCCTGGATCAGAGCGGGGGGGTACATTCAGTACTTC.

This clone was observed a handful of times. V gene TRBV7-6 combines with J gene TRBJ1-6; D ambiguous. CDR3 length: 14 residues. Trimming removed 1 base from V and 3 bases from J, with 4 bases in between. The germline V gene has CDR1 SGHVS and CDR2 FNYEAQ. CDR3 bases: TGTGCCAGCAGCTTAGTGCGCTATAATTCACCCCTCCACTTT. It specifies CASSLVRYNSPLHF.

This clone was detected a few times. This chain uses TRBV29-1 with TRBJ2-5, with 10 bases fitting TRBD1. Germline loops: CDR1 SQVTM, CDR2 ANQGSEA. The V and J ends lost 7 bases and 4 bases, in that order; junction bases with no gene match: 9. The CDR3 consists of 14 residues. CDR3 coding DNA: TGCAGCGCGAGACAGGGGGCAAAGCCAGAGACCCAGTACTTC. It yields the protein CSARQGAKPETQYF.

The chain has TRBV29-1 and TRBJ1-1; TRBD1 aligns across 7 bases. V dropped 1 base and J dropped 4; count of bases not matched to a gene: 9. The CDR3 contains 15 residues. The germline gives CDR1 SQVTM, CDR2 ANQGSEA. CDR3 sequence (DNA): TGCAGCGTTGAAGGCCAACAGGGGACGGGCACTGAAGCTTTCTTT. Its translation is CSVEGQQGTGTEAFF.